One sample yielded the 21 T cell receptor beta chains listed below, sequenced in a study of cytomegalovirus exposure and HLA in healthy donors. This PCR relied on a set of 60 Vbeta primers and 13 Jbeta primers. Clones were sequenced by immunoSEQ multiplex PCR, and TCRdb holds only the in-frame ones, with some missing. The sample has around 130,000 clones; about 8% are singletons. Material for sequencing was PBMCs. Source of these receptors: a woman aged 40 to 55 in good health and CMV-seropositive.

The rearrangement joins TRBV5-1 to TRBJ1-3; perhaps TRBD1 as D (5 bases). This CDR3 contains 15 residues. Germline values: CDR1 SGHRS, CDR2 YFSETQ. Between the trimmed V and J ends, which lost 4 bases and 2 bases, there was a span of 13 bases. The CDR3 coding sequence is TGCGCCAGCAGCCCCGAAGGGGTCGCTGGAAACACCATATATTTT. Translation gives CASSPEGVAGNTIYF.

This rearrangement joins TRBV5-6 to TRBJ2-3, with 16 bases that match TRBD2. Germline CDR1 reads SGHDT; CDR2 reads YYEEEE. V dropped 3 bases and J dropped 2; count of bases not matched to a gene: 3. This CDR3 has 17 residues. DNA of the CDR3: TGTGCCAGCAGCTGGGGACTAGCGGGGGGGTACACAGATACGCAGTATTTT. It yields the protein CASSWGLAGGYTDTQYF.

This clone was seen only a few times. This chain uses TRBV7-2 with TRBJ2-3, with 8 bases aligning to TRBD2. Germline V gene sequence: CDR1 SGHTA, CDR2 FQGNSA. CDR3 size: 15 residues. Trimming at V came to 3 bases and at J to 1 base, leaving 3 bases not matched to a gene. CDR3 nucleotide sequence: TGTGCCAGCAGCTTGGGGCGGGGGGGCACAGATACGCAGTATTTT. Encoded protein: CASSLGRGGTDTQYF.

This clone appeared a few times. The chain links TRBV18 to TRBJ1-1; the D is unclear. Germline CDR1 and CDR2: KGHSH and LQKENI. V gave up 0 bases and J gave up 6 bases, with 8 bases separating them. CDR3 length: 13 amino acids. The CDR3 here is CASSPPTPAEAFF. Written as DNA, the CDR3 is TGTGCCAGCTCACCACCGACACCGGCTGAAGCTTTCTTT.

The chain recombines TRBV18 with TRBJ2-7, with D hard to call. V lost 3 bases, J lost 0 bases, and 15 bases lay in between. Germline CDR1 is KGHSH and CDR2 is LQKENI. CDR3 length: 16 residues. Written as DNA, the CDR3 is TGTGCCAGCTCACCTCGAATCCCCCCGCGCTCCTACGAGCAGTACTTC. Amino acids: CASSPRIPPRSYEQYF.

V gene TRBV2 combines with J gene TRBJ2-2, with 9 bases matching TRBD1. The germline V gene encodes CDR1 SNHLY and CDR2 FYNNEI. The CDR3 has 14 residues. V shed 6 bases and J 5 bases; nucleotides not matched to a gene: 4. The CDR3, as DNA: TGTGCCAGCAGCGGGACAGGGCGAACCGGGGAGCTGTTTTTT. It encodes CASSGTGRTGELFF.

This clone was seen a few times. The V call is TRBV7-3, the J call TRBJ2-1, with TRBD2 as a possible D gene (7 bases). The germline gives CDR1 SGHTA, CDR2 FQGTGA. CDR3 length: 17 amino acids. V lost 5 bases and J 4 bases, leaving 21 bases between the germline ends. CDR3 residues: CASSPKGGDSGYNEQFF. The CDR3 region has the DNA TGTGCCAGCAGCCCAAAAGGGGGGGACTCGGGGTACAATGAGCAGTTCTTC.

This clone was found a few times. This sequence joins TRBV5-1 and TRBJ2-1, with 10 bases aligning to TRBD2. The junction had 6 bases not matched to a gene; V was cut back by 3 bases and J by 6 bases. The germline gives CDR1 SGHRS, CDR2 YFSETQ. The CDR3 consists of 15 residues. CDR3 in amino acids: CASSSGSGGANEQFF. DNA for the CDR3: TGCGCCAGCAGCTCCGGCAGCGGGGGGGCCAATGAGCAGTTCTTC. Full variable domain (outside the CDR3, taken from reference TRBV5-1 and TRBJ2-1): KAGVTQTPRYLIKTRGQQVTLSCSPISGHRSVSWYQQTPGQGLQFLFEYFSETQRNKGNFPGRFSGRQFSNSRSEMNVSTLELGDSALYLCASSSGSGGANEQFFGPGTRLTVL.

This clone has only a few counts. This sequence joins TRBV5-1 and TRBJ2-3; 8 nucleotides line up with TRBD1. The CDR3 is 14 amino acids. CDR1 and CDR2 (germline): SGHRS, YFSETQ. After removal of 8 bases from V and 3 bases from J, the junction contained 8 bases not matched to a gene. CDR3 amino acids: CASNPGGETDTQYF. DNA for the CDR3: TGCGCCAGTAACCCAGGGGGCGAAACAGATACGCAGTATTTT.

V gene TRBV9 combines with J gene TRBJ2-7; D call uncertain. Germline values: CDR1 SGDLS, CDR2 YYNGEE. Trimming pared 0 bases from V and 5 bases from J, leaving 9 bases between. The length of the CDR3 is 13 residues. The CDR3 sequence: CASSVGVADEQYF. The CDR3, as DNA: TGTGCCAGCAGCGTAGGGGTAGCCGACGAGCAGTACTTC.

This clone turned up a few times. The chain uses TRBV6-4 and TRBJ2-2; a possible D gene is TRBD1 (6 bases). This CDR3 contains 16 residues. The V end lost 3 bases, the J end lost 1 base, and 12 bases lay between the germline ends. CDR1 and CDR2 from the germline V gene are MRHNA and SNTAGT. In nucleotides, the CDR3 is TGTGCCAGCAGTGAAAGGGGGACGGTGAACACCGGGGAGCTGTTTTTT. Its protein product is CASSERGTVNTGELFF.

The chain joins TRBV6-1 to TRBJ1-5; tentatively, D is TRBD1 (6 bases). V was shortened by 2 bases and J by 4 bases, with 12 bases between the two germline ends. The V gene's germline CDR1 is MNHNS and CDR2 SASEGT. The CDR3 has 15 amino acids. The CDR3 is CASSELGGANQPQHF. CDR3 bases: TGTGCCAGCAGTGAATTGGGGGGGGCAAATCAGCCCCAGCATTTT.

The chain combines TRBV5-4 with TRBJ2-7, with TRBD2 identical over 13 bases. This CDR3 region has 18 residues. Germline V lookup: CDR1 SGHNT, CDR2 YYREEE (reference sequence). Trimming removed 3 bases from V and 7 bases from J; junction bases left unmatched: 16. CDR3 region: CASSSIGTSGDLQVEQYF. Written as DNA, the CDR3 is TGTGCCAGCAGCTCGATCGGGACTAGCGGGGACCTCCAGGTTGAGCAGTACTTC.

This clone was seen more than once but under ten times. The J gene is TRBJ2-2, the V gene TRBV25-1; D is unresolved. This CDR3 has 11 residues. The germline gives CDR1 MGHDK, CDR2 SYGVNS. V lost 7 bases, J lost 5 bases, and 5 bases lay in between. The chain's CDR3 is CASTRTGELFF. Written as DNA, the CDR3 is TGTGCCAGCACCCGTACCGGGGAGCTGTTTTTT.

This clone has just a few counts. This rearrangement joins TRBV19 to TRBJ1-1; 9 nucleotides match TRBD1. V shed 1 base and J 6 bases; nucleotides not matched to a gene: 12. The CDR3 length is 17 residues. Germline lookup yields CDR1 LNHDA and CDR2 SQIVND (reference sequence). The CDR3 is CASSIGGQGYLTAEAFF. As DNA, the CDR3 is TGTGCCAGTAGTATAGGGGGACAGGGATACTTGACGGCTGAAGCTTTCTTT.

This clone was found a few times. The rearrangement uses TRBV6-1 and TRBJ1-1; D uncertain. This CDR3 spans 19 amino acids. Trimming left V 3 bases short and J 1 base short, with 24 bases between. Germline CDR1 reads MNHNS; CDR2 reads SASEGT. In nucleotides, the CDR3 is TGTGCCAGCAGTGAGGCGGCGACCGGGAGGTTGCTTCCGAACACTGAAGCTTTCTTT. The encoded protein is CASSEAATGRLLPNTEAFF.

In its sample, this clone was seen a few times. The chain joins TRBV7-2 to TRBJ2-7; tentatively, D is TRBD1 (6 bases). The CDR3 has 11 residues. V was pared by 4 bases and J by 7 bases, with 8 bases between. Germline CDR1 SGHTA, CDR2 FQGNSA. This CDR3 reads CASSSRGEQYF. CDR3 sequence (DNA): TGTGCCAGCAGCTCTAGGGGGGAGCAGTACTTC.

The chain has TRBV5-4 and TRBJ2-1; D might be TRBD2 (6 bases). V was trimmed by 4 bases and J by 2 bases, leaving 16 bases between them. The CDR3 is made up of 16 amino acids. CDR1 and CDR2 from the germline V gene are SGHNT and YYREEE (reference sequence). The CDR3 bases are TGTGCCAGCAGCCTGGGAAGGGACTTCACCTACAATGAGCAGTTCTTC. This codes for CASSLGRDFTYNEQFF.

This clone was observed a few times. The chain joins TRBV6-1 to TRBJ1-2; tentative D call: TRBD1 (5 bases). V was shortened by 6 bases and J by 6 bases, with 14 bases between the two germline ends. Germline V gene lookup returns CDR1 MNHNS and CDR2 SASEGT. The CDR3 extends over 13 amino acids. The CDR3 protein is CASRGRRGDGYTF. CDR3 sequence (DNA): TGTGCCAGCAGGGGCCGGAGGGGAGATGGCTACACCTTC.

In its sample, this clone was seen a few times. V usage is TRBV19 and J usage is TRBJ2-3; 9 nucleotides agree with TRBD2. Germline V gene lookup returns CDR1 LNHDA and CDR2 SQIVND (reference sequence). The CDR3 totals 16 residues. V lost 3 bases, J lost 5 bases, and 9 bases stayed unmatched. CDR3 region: CASSIQGGGAVDTQYF. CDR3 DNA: TGTGCCAGTAGTATTCAAGGCGGGGGGGCCGTAGATACGCAGTATTTT. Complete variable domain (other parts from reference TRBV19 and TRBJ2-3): DGGITQSPKYLFRKEGQNVTLSCEQNLNHDAMYWYRQDPGQGLRLIYYSQIVNDFQKGDIAEGYSVSREKKESFPLTVTSAQKNPTAFYLCASSIQGGGAVDTQYFGPGTRLTVL.

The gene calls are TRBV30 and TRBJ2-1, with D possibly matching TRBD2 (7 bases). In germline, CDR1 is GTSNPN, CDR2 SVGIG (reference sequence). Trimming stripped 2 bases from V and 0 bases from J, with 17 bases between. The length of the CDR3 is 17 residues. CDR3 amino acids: CAWSSSGGRRSYNEQFF. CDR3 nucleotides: TGTGCCTGGAGTTCCTCGGGGGGCCGTCGCTCCTACAATGAGCAGTTCTTC.